The clone carrying this T cell receptor beta chain was seen repeatedly, ten times or more. This sample was taken from a study of T cells of healthy individuals. Looked up from germline, CDR1 is DFQATT and CDR2 is SNEGSKA (reference sequence). The V segment lost 6 bases and the J segment 5 bases; nucleotides outside the gene matches: 6. The CDR3 runs to 13 residues. Each CDR3 protein is one row after TCRdb ran MiXCR on the 5' RACE reads. The sample lists 40,000 to 65,000 distinct CDR3 sequences, under 15% seen once, with roughly a sixth in the top ten. The source of this sequence is a human donor in good health. The V gene is TRBV20-1, the J gene TRBJ2-5; TRBD2 matches at 10 bases. CDR3 loop: CSAAGTSVETQYF. In DNA form, the CDR3 reads TGCAGTGCCGCCGGGACTAGCGTGGAGACCCAGTACTTC.